The TCR beta chain described here comes from a study of naive and memory T cell subsets. Overall study results and limits: In naive cells, over 95% of TCR sequences were seen only once.

Both TRBC1 and TRBC2 were covered by a beta constant-region primer of two equimolar oligonucleotides. The ligated cDNA underwent four PCR rounds using SP2 and nested alpha and beta constant-region primers. The cDNA 3' end received a ligated single-stranded oligonucleotide carrying the SP2 primer and a 12-nucleotide UMI. TCRdb re-called the UMI-ligation and nested PCR reads through MiXCR, storing one row per CDR3 protein. Among roughly 8,000 distinct CDR3 sequences, 25% to 35% were seen once, and the ten largest hold roughly three fifths. V gave up 7 bases and J gave up 13 bases; unmatched junction bases: 14. The CDR3 loop spans 14 amino acids. In its sample, this clonotype was seen a few times. The antigen is not known.

V gene TRBV12-3 or TRBV12-4 combines with J gene TRBJ2-3; TRBD2 matches 10 bases. The sequenced sample was CD8+ TEMRA cells from blood. Subset meaning: effector memory re-expressing CD45RA, CD45RA+ CD27-. The source of this sequence is a human donor in good health. This chain's CDR3 is CASTGPQAGGREYF. CDR3 nucleotide sequence: TGTGCCAGCACCGGTCCTCAAGCGGGGGGGCGGGAGTATTTT.